The following is a T cell receptor (beta chain) sequence with its context. Antigen specificity is unknown. The CDR3 has 14 residues. Germline values: CDR1 LNHNV, CDR2 YYDKDF (reference sequence). The data are from a study of CXCR3-negative and CXCR3-positive naive CD8 T cells. Study-level findings and limits: In CXCR3-positive naive cells, the TRB CDR3s were more hydrophobic than in CXCR3-negative naive cells.

UMI-labeled 5' RACE TRB cDNA libraries were prepared from the cells. TCRdb re-called the 5' RACE reads; one entry per CDR3 protein, DNA not given. The sample has about 120,000 distinct CDR3 sequences. This chain joins TRBV15 and TRBJ2-3; TCRdb proposes TRBD1, but this gene call is untestable without DNA. This TCR derives from a human donor in good health. Some clones in this sample may be carry-over from other donors' samples. Sequenced: naive CXCR3+ CD8+ T cells from blood. Subset specified: CD45RO-CCR7+CD27+CD95- naive CD8+ T cells expressing CXCR3 (TNR3+). The CDR3 is CATSRQGVTDTQYF.